This section outlines one T cell receptor (beta chain) sequence together with its context. Original methodology: Reference gene primer amplification gave nucleated cell count estimates. The protocol was immunoSEQ multiplex PCR, while the TCRdb copy is restricted to in-frame clones and leaves out a portion. V, J and clone size were drawn from that table, and D and trimming were deduced from the DNA. The sample records roughly 300,000 clones, around nine tenths being singletons. The data derive from a study of blood T cell repertoires in COVID-19. Trimming took 4 bases from V and 2 from J; bases not matched to a gene: 12. Germline V gene data show CDR1 as LNHDA and CDR2 as SQIVND (reference sequence). The CDR3 has 18 amino acids.

The sequenced material came from peripheral blood. V is TRBV19 and J is TRBJ2-2, with 8 bases aligning to TRBD1. The receptor's source is a young woman with COVID-19, enrolled during active disease. CDR3 bases: TGTGCCAGTAGTACGAACACACGGACAGGGACCAACACCGGGGAGCTGTTTTTT. The encoded protein is CASSTNTRTGTNTGELFF.